This T cell receptor (beta chain) came from a study of T-cell reconstitution after alpha-beta-depleted transplantation in children. The authors prepared the TCRbeta library with unique molecular identifiers. TCRdb reprocessed the PCR reads via MiXCR and lists one record per CDR3 protein. The sample lists 200,000 to 250,000 distinct CDR3 sequences, about 9.2% seen once, with about 6% in the top ten. This clonotype was observed at least ten times. The V gene's germline CDR1 is SQVTM and CDR2 ANQGSEA. This CDR3 comprises 12 residues. V was shortened by 7 bases and J by 3 bases, with 12 bases between the two germline ends.

The sequencing used PBMCs from the stem cell graft donor, collected from the stem cell graft. V gene TRBV29-1 combines with J gene TRBJ1-1; no clear D gene. This sequence originates from a human donor who donated a stem cell graft to a child with acute lymphoblastic leukemia. CDR3 in DNA: TGCAGCGCCGGGAGGGTGGACACTGAAGCTTTCTTT. It codes for CSAGRVDTEAFF. Complete variable domain (other parts from reference TRBV29-1 and TRBJ1-1): SAVISQKPSRDICQRGTSLTIQCQVDSQVTMMFWYRQQPGQSLTLIATANQGSEATYESGFVIDKFPISRPNLTFSTLTVSNMSPEDSSIYLCSAGRVDTEAFFGQGTRLTVV.